The 17 T cell receptor beta chains given below trace back to one sample, sequenced in a study of a mutant IDH1 vaccine in newly diagnosed glioma. This table comes from immunoSEQ multiplex PCR, and its TCRdb copy is limited to in-frame clones, with some not included. There are tens of thousands of clones in the sample; approximately 80% occur only once, and around 20% lies in the top ten. Documented time point: baseline, week 1 (first vaccination visit). Documented treatment: pre-vaccination baseline after standard-of-care therapy. Source: PBMCs, taken from a glioma patient treated with radiotherapy, temozolomide or both. All receptors come from a man younger than 45 with glioma.

This clone was found once. This rearrangement joins TRBV19 to TRBJ1-5, with 10 positions matching TRBD1. V shed 9 bases, J shed 10 bases, and the junction held 6 bases outside the gene matches. The CDR3 runs to 12 residues. Germline assignment: CDR1 LNHDA and CDR2 SQIVND (reference sequence). The CDR3 is CASRQGASPQHF. The DNA of the CDR3 is TGTGCCAGCAGACAGGGGGCTAGTCCCCAGCATTTT.

The chain links TRBV18 to TRBJ1-5; unclear D gene. Trimming took off 1 base at V and 1 base at J, with 11 bases between the two ends. The CDR3 has 16 amino acids. CDR1 and CDR2 from the germline V gene are KGHSH and LQKENI. The CDR3 nucleotides are TGTGCCAGCTCACCACTGGGAGTTTTAAGCAATCAGCCCCAGCATTTT. The encoded protein is CASSPLGVLSNQPQHF.

The chain couples TRBV9 to TRBJ2-2; 7 bases are a match to TRBD2. Germline CDR1 SGDLS, CDR2 YYNGEE. The junction had 3 bases not matched to a gene; V was cut back by 3 bases and J by 1 base. There are 15 residues in the CDR3. The CDR3 sequence is CASSASGVNTGELFF. The CDR3 DNA reads TGTGCCAGCAGCGCCAGCGGGGTGAACACCGGGGAGCTGTTTTTT.

V gene TRBV5-8 combines with J gene TRBJ2-3; 11 bases align to TRBD2. The CDR3 consists of 15 residues. J gave up 2 bases and V 4 bases, and 3 bases lay outside the gene matches. Germline V gene lookup returns CDR1 SGHTS and CDR2 YDEGEE. The CDR3 region is CASSVTSGATDTQYF. The CDR3 nucleotides are TGTGCCAGCAGCGTGACTAGCGGGGCCACAGATACGCAGTATTTT.

The chain uses TRBV15 and TRBJ2-2, with TRBD1 matching 12 bases. V lost 5 bases to trimming and J lost 3 bases; unmatched junction nucleotides: 4. The CDR3 runs to 16 residues. From germline, CDR1 is LNHNV and CDR2 YYDKDF (reference sequence). As DNA, the CDR3 is TGTGCCACCAGCGGGGACAGGGGGCAGGACACCGGGGAGCTGTTTTTT. This encodes CATSGDRGQDTGELFF.

This clone turned up a few times. This chain links TRBV30 with TRBJ1-2; no definite D call. Germline assignment: CDR1 GTSNPN and CDR2 SVGIG (reference sequence). Trimming stripped 0 bases from V and 7 bases from J, with 21 bases between. The length of the CDR3 is 16 residues. For the CDR3, the DNA is TGTGCCTGGAGTGTACTAGATCCGGGGTTTGCCGGTGGCTACACCTTC. Its protein product is CAWSVLDPGFAGGYTF. Supplemented by reference TRBV30 and TRBJ1-2, the full variable domain reads SQTIHQWPATLVQPVGSPLSLECTVEGTSNPNLYWYRQAAGRGLQLLFYSVGIGQISSEVPQNLSASRPQDRQFILSSKKLLLSDSGFYLCAWSVLDPGFAGGYTFGSGTRLTVV.

V is TRBV7-9 and J is TRBJ2-7; a weak D match, TRBD2 (5 bases). Germline V lookup: CDR1 SEHNR, CDR2 FQNEAQ (reference sequence). V lost 2 bases, J lost 3 bases, and 8 bases lay in between. There are 13 residues in the CDR3. CDR3 residues: CASSLSAVYEQYF. In DNA form, the CDR3 reads TGTGCCAGCAGCTTATCAGCGGTCTACGAGCAGTACTTC.

The rearrangement uses TRBV6-1 and TRBJ1-2; 7 nucleotides match TRBD1. The CDR3 consists of 15 residues. Germline V lookup: CDR1 MNHNS, CDR2 SASEGT. V lost 3 bases and J lost 4; bases outside the gene matches: 8. CDR3 protein: CASSDRDSNLYGYTF. CDR3 in DNA: TGTGCCAGCAGTGACCGGGACAGCAACCTCTATGGCTACACCTTC.

This clone appeared once. The genes are TRBV5-1 and TRBJ1-4; a weak D match, TRBD1 (5 bases). Germline-derived CDR1 and CDR2 are SGHRS and YFSETQ. The CDR3 consists of 15 residues. V was trimmed by 0 bases and J by 8 bases, leaving 14 bases between them. CDR3 sequence (DNA): TGCGCCAGCAGCTTGGTCTTTCGGACACCGGAAAAACTGTTTTTT. Translating it yields CASSLVFRTPEKLFF.

This chain uses TRBV30 with TRBJ1-3; 7 nucleotides align to TRBD1. Germline V gene lookup returns CDR1 GTSNPN and CDR2 SVGIG (reference sequence). The V segment lost 2 bases and the J segment 6 bases; nucleotides outside the gene matches: 4. This CDR3 has 13 residues. The CDR3 DNA sequence: TGTGCCTGGAGTTTGAAGGGGGCAAACACCATATATTTT. It yields the protein CAWSLKGANTIYF.

This chain uses TRBV4-3 with TRBJ1-3, with 7 positions matching TRBD1. J gave up 0 bases and V 4 bases, and 6 bases lay outside the gene matches. Looked up from germline, CDR1 is LGHNA and CDR2 is YSLEER. This CDR3 contains 16 residues. Here the CDR3 DNA reads TGCGCCAGCAGCCCTTCCCCAGGGGGCTCTGGAAACACCATATATTTT. Protein sequence: CASSPSPGGSGNTIYF.

The chain is built from TRBV27 and TRBJ2-3; possibly TRBD1 or TRBD2 for D (5 bases each). V shed 3 bases and J shed 6 bases, with 13 bases lying between them. Germline V gene lookup returns CDR1 MNHEY and CDR2 SMNVEV (reference sequence). The CDR3 totals 14 residues. This chain's CDR3 is CASSFGGGGDTQYF. The CDR3, as DNA: TGTGCCAGCAGTTTTGGGGGTGGCGGCGATACGCAGTATTTT.

This rearrangement joins TRBV7-3 to TRBJ1-6, with TRBD1 identical over 7 bases. V shed 5 bases, J shed 6 bases, and the junction held 7 bases outside the gene matches. Germline V CDR1 and CDR2: SGHTA, FQGTGA. CDR3 length: 15 residues. This chain's CDR3 is CASSATGQTNSPLHF. In nucleotides, the CDR3 is TGTGCCAGCAGCGCGACGGGACAGACTAATTCACCCCTCCACTTT.

This chain links TRBV6-1 with TRBJ1-5, with D tentatively TRBD1 (6 bases). This CDR3 is 15 amino acids long. V was shortened by 2 bases and J by 7 bases, with 15 bases between the two germline ends. The germline CDR1 and CDR2 sequences are MNHNS and SASEGT. The CDR3 protein is CASSELSGAGQPQHF. The CDR3, as DNA: TGTGCCAGCAGTGAACTGTCGGGGGCTGGGCAGCCCCAGCATTTT.

The rearrangement uses TRBV6-5 and TRBJ2-2; the D gene is possibly TRBD1 (6 bases). This CDR3 has 15 amino acids. Trimming removed 6 bases from V and 5 bases from J, with 16 bases in between. CDR1 MNHEY and CDR2 SVGAGI come from the germline V gene. CDR3 loop: CASSPLSGVTGELFF. CDR3 nucleotides: TGTGCCAGCAGCCCCCTTTCAGGGGTGACCGGGGAGCTGTTTTTT.

This sequence joins TRBV10-2 and TRBJ2-7; no firm D call. The germline gives CDR1 WSHSY, CDR2 SAAADI. Deletions cut 11 bases from V and 6 bases from J, with 20 bases between. The CDR3 is 13 amino acids. The chain's CDR3 is CADSATSLGEQYF. The CDR3 DNA sequence: TGCGCCGACTCCGCTACCTCCCTCGGCGAGCAGTACTTC.

The chain carries TRBV5-5 and TRBJ1-1; D possibly corresponds to TRBD1 (6 bases). The V gene lost 6 bases and the J gene lost 1 base, with 16 bases spanning the gap. There are 15 residues in the CDR3. Germline CDR1 SGHKS, CDR2 YYEKEE (reference sequence). The CDR3 sequence is CASTRFGGTNTEAFF. DNA for the CDR3: TGTGCCAGCACGCGGTTCGGGGGCACGAACACTGAAGCTTTCTTT.